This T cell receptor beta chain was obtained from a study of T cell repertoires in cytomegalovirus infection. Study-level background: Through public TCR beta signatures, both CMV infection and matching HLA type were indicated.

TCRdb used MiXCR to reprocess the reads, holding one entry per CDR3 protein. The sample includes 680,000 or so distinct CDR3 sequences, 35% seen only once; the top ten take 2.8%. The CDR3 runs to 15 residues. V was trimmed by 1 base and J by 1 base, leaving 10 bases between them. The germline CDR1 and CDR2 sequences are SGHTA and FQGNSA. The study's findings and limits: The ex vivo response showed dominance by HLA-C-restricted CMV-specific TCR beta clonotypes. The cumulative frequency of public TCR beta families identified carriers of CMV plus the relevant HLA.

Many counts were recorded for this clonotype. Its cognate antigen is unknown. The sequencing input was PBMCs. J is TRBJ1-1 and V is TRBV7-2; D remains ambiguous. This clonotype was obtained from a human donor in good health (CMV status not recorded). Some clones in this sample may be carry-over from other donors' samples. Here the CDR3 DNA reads TGTGCCAGCAGCTTAGGGTCCTCGGCGAACACTGAAGCTTTCTTT. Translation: CASSLGSSANTEAFF.